A single sample gave rise to the 18 T cell receptor beta chains below, sequenced in a study of metastatic and nonmetastatic thyroid tumors. Thyroid surgery had not been preceded by any treatment in any patient. TCRdb recomputed clones from the PCR reads via MiXCR. The table lists 70,000 or so clones, 12% to 15% of them singletons. The sample comprised blood. Receptors were obtained from a male donor with papillary thyroid cancer or a benign thyroid nodule (not recorded which). Some clones in this sample may be carry-over from other donors' samples.

This clone was detected many times. The V gene is TRBV11-1, the J gene TRBJ1-2; no firm D call. Deletions cut 3 bases from V and 8 bases from J, with 10 bases between. Germline V CDR1 and CDR2: SGHAT, FQDESV (reference sequence). The CDR3 is made up of 12 amino acids. CDR3 in DNA: TGTGCCAGCAGCTTCCTTTCGGGCGGCTACACCTTC. Its protein is CASSFLSGGYTF.

This clone was recorded at least ten times. The chain links TRBV24-1 to TRBJ1-1; unclear D gene. Trimming removed 5 bases from V and 1 base from J, with 7 bases in between. CDR3 length equals 13 residues. Germline assignment: CDR1 KGHDR and CDR2 SFDVKD. CDR3 residues: CATSVRENTEAFF. The CDR3 nucleotides read TGTGCCACCAGTGTCCGGGAGAACACTGAAGCTTTCTTT.

This clone was seen at least ten times. The V call is TRBV27, the J call TRBJ2-3, with D perhaps matching TRBD2 (6 bases). From germline, CDR1 is MNHEY and CDR2 SMNVEV (reference sequence). Trimming removed 5 bases at V and 1 base at J, with 13 bases between. This CDR3 contains 15 residues. CDR3 DNA sequence: TGTGCCAGCAGTCGGTTAGCGGACCGCACAGATACGCAGTATTTT. The encoded protein is CASSRLADRTDTQYF.

This clone was recorded once. This rearrangement joins TRBV6-5 to TRBJ2-2, with a weak D call TRBD2 (6 bases). Trimming removed 2 bases at V and 8 bases at J, with 18 bases between. The CDR3 consists of 16 residues. Per the germline V gene, CDR1 is MNHEY and CDR2 is SVGAGI. Here the CDR3 reads CASSYGGGSGTGELFF. CDR3 coding DNA: TGTGCCAGCAGTTACGGTGGGGGGTCAGGGACGGGGGAGCTGTTTTTT.

The gene calls are TRBV7-2 and TRBJ2-7; the match to TRBD1 covers 7 bases. Germline trimming cut 6 bases from V and 1 base from J; bases unmatched to any gene: 9. Germline values: CDR1 SGHTA, CDR2 FQGNSA. The CDR3 contains 15 residues. This CDR3 reads CASSEAVGQSYEQYF. The CDR3 coding sequence is TGTGCCAGCAGTGAAGCGGTGGGACAGTCCTACGAGCAGTACTTC. The full variable domain, completed using reference TRBV7-2 and TRBJ2-7, is GAGVSQSPSNKVTEKGKDVELRCDPISGHTALYWYRQSLGQGLEFLIYFQGNSAPDKSGLPSDRFSAERTGGSVSTLTIQRTQQEDSAVYLCASSEAVGQSYEQYFGPGTRLTVT.

This clone has at least ten counts. This chain connects TRBV20-1 to TRBJ2-2; a weak D match, TRBD1 (6 bases). The CDR3 spans 15 residues. Germline V gene sequence: CDR1 DFQATT, CDR2 SNEGSKA (reference sequence). Between the trimmed V and J ends, which lost 0 bases and 2 bases, there was a span of 10 bases. As DNA, the CDR3 is TGCAGTGCTAGAGATTTGGGGGCAAACACCGGGGAGCTGTTTTTT. This codes for CSARDLGANTGELFF.

In this sample, this clone turned up many times. The rearrangement joins TRBV10-1 to TRBJ2-3, with 8 positions matching TRBD2. The V gene's germline CDR1 is WNHNN and CDR2 SYGVQD (reference sequence). V gave up 6 bases and J gave up 4 bases; unmatched junction bases: 9. The CDR3 has 15 residues. CDR3 nucleotides: TGCGCCAGCAGCCAGGGACTAGGTGGGGCAGATACGCAGTATTTT. Its translation: CASSQGLGGADTQYF.

At least ten counts were recorded for this clone. This chain joins TRBV7-6 and TRBJ2-3; the D call may be TRBD1 or TRBD2 (6 bases each). The germline V gene encodes CDR1 SGHVS and CDR2 FNYEAQ. Between the trimmed V and J ends, which lost 5 bases and 2 bases, there was a span of 14 bases. This CDR3 is built from 15 residues. Written as DNA, the CDR3 is TGTGCCAGCAGCAAGGGGGACTCCACCACAGATACGCAGTATTTT. Protein: CASSKGDSTTDTQYF.

This clone was observed many times. V and J are TRBV28 and TRBJ2-1, with D possibly TRBD2 on 5 matching bases. This CDR3 has 15 amino acids. V gave up 2 bases and J gave up 8 bases, with 16 bases separating them. The V gene's germline CDR1 is MDHEN and CDR2 SYDVKM. CDR3 residues: CASSLAGPGKHEQFF. The CDR3 DNA sequence: TGTGCCAGCAGTTTAGCGGGTCCCGGGAAGCATGAGCAGTTCTTC.

This clone was seen many times. An end of the junction does not agree with germline; a read error may underlie this. V and J are TRBV20-1 and TRBJ2-3; TRBD2 matches 10 bases. The CDR3 covers 13 residues. Germline CDR1 DFQATT, CDR2 SNEGSKA (reference sequence). The CDR3, as DNA: TGCAGTGCTAGAGATACTACTAGCGGGATCATGCATTTT. Translation: CSARDTTSGIMHF.

Many counts were recorded for this clone. The chain is built from TRBV20-1 and TRBJ2-3; D not resolved. The CDR3 contains 11 residues. V lost 6 bases, J lost 6 bases, and 10 bases lay in between. CDR1 is DFQATT and CDR2 is SNEGSKA in the germline V gene (reference sequence). The CDR3: CSAKLGDTQYF. Written as DNA, the CDR3 is TGCAGTGCCAAACTGGGGGATACGCAGTATTTT.

This clone was detected many times. The chain carries TRBV20-1 and TRBJ2-3, with 14 bases identical to TRBD2. Germline CDR1 DFQATT, CDR2 SNEGSKA (reference sequence). V shed 6 bases, J shed 7 bases, and the junction held 9 bases outside the gene matches. The CDR3 has 15 residues. The CDR3 protein is CSAGGTSGRGNTQYF. DNA for the CDR3: TGCAGTGCGGGGGGGACTAGCGGGAGAGGGAATACGCAGTATTTT.

This clone was detected many times. The same CDR3 arises from other DNA sequences in this sample as well. V and J are TRBV28 and TRBJ1-1, with 7 nucleotides matching TRBD1. J gave up 3 bases and V 8 bases, and 12 bases lay outside the gene matches. This CDR3 has 15 residues. Germline lookup yields CDR1 MDHEN and CDR2 SYDVKM. DNA for the CDR3: TGTGCCAGCGTCTCGTTCTCGGGACAGCACACTGAAGCTTTCTTT. Translation: CASVSFSGQHTEAFF.

A few counts support this clone. A read error may be the cause here, since a much bigger clone is one base away. V gene TRBV20-1 combines with J gene TRBJ1-2; TRBD1 is a possible D gene (5 bases). CDR1 is DFQATT, CDR2 SNEGSKA, per germline (reference sequence). Trimming removed 6 bases at V and 7 bases at J, with 15 bases between. The CDR3 consists of 12 residues. The CDR3 DNA reads TGCAGTGCAGGGCAGGGACTCTGTGGCTACACCTTC. This codes for CSAGQGLCGYTF.

This clone was seen repeatedly, ten times or more. J is TRBJ2-7 and V is TRBV27; 7 bases agree with TRBD1. Trimming cost V 0 bases and J 2 bases; bases outside gene matches: 4. Looked up from germline, CDR1 is MNHEY and CDR2 is SMNVEV (reference sequence). The CDR3 is 15 amino acids. CDR3 nucleotides: TGTGCCAGCAGTTTATCGGGGACAGAGACCTACGAGCAGTACTTC. Translating gives CASSLSGTETYEQYF.

The table lists this clone with a few counts. This may be a read error: a much more frequent sequence differs by one nucleotide. The same CDR3 can be traced to other DNA sequences in this sample. This chain uses TRBV2 with TRBJ1-1, with 7 bases that match TRBD1. V dropped 7 bases and J dropped 10; count of bases not matched to a gene: 15. This CDR3 has 14 residues. CDR1 is SNHLY, CDR2 FYNNEI, per germline. The CDR3 loop reads CASKEGRTGVGAFF. The CDR3 bases are TGTGCCAGCAAAGAGGGTCGGACAGGAGTGGGAGCTTTCTTT.

At least ten counts were recorded for this clone. The rearrangement uses TRBV6-1 and TRBJ1-2; D is unclear. V lost 6 bases, J lost 4 bases, and 9 bases lay in between. The CDR3 has 12 amino acids. Germline CDR1 and CDR2: MNHNS and SASEGT. CDR3 DNA: TGTGCCAGCAGGGCGGCCAGCTATGGCTACACCTTC. Its protein product is CASRAASYGYTF.

Many counts were recorded for this clone. The chain has TRBV28 and TRBJ2-3, with a weak D call TRBD1 (6 bases). There are 14 residues in the CDR3. The V gene's germline CDR1 is MDHEN and CDR2 SYDVKM. Trimming removed 4 bases at V and 3 bases at J, with 11 bases between. The CDR3, as DNA: TGTGCCAGCAGTTCCCAAGGACAGACAGATACGCAGTATTTT. Its translation: CASSSQGQTDTQYF.